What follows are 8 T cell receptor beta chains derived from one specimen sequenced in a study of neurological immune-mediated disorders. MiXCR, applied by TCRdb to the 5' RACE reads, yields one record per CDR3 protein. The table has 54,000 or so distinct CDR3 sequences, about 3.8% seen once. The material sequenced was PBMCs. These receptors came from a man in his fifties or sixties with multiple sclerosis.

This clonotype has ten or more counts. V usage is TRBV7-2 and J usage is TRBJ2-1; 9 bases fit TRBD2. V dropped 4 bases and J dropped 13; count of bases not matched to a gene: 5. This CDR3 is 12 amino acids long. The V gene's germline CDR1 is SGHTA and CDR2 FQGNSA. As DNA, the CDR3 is TGTGCCAGCAGCTCTAGCGGGATGATCCAGTTCTTC. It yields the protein CASSSSGMIQFF.

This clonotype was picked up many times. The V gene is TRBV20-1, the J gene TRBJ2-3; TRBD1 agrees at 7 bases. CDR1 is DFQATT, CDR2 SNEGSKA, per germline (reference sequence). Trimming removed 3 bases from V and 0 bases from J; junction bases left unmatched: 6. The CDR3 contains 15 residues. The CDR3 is CSASGTASSTDTQYF. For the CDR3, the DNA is TGCAGTGCTAGCGGGACAGCCTCTAGCACAGATACGCAGTATTTT.

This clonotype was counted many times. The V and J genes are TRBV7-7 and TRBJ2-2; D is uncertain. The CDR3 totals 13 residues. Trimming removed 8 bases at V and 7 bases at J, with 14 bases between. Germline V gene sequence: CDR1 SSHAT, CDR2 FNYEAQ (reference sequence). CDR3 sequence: CASRPSEGGELFF. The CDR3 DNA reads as TGTGCCAGCCGACCTTCGGAAGGCGGGGAGCTGTTTTTT.

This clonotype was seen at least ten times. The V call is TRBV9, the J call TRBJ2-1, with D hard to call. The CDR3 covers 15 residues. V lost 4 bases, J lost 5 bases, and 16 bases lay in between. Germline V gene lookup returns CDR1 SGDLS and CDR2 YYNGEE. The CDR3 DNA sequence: TGTGCCAGCAGCCCTGAGGCGGTACTAAACAATGAGCAGTTCTTC. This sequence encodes CASSPEAVLNNEQFF.

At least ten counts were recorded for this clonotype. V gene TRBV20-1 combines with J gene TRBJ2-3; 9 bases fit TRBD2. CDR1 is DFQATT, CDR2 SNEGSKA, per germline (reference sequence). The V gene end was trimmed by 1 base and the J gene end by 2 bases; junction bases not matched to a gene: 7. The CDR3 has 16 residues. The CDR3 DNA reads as TGCAGTGCTAGAGTCCTGACTAGCGGCAACACAGATACGCAGTATTTT. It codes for CSARVLTSGNTDTQYF.

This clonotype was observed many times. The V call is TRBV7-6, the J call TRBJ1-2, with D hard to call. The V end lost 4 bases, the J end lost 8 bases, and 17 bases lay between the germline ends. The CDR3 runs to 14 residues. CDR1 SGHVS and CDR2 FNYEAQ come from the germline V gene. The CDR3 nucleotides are TGTGCCAGCAGCTCCTCCGCTCGCGGAGGGGGCTACACCTTC. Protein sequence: CASSSSARGGGYTF.

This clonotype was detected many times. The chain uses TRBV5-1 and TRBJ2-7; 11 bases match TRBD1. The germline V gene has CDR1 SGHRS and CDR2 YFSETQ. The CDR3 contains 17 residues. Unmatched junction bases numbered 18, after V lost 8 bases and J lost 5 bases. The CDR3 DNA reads TGCGCCAGTAGACCGGGACAGGGGGGTCTTCTTTGGAACGAGCAGTACTTC. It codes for CASRPGQGGLLWNEQYF.

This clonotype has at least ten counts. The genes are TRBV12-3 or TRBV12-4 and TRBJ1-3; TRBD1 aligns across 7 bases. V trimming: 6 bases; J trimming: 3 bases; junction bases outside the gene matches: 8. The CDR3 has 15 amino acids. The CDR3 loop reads CASRGPGQNGNTIYF. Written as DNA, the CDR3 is TGTGCCAGCAGAGGTCCGGGACAGAATGGAAACACCATATATTTT.